The T cell receptor (beta chain) described here comes from a study of blood T cell repertoires in COVID-19. Whole-study context: Specimens from acute and convalescent COVID-19 originated in the United States, Italy and Spain. From T cells, B-cell-depleted T cells, or PBMCs came the material, which was cDNA or gDNA.

The CDR3 contains 15 residues. V gave up 2 bases and J gave up 3 bases; unmatched junction bases: 3. Germline CDR1 is SGHNT and CDR2 is YYREEE (reference sequence). In the source study's methods: Estimated nucleated cell counts came from reference gene primer amplification. Some clones are missing from TCRdb's copy, which holds only in-frame ones; the method was immunoSEQ multiplex PCR. From that table come the V and J calls and clone size; the DNA was used to work out D and trimming. The repertoire holds about 280,000 clones, with around 90% as singletons. Sequencing input: peripheral blood. The receptor was derived from a man between 45 and 60 years old with acute or convalescent COVID-19. The chain recombines TRBV5-4 with TRBJ1-5; 9 nucleotides match TRBD1. The CDR3 DNA reads TGTGCCAGCAGCTTACAGGGGGCCAACAATCAGCCCCAGCATTTT. Translation: CASSLQGANNQPQHF. Using reference TRBV5-4 and TRBJ1-5 for the parts outside the CDR3, the full variable domain is ETGVTQSPTHLIKTRGQQVTLRCSSQSGHNTVSWYQQALGQGPQFIFQYYREEENGRGNFPPRFSGLQFPNYSSELNVNALELDDSALYLCASSLQGANNQPQHFGDGTRLSIL.